A selection of T cell receptor beta chains follows, all from one sample in a study of shared clonotypes between healthy human individuals. Assay: immunoSEQ multiplex PCR; the TCRdb copy retains only in-frame clones and omits some. In the table there are around 2,000,000 clones, approximately 94% of which are singletons. Sequencing was done on a sample of naive CD8+ T cells from PBMCs. The source of these receptors is a man younger than 35 in good health. Some clones in this sample may be carry-over from other donors' samples. Each CDR3 is given with its conserved first and last residue. D genes are given only for firm matches. The size field is filled for only some rows; it gives once, few, many or a size class.

J: TRBJ1-5; D: -; V: TRBV7-9; size: -; DNA: TGTGCCAGCAGCCCTCCGGGAGGGAGGGGTCAGCCCCAGCATTTT; CDR3: CASSPPGGRGQPQHF
J: TRBJ2-2; D: TRBD1; V: TRBV27; size: -; DNA: TGTGCCAGCAGTTTCAGGGGGTCCGGGGAGCTGTTTTTT; CDR3: CASSFRGSGELFF
J: TRBJ2-1; D: TRBD2; V: TRBV29-1; size: -; DNA: TGCAGCGTTGATCGCGGGAGGGCCTCTCTTGAGCAGTTCTTC; CDR3: CSVDRGRASLEQFF
J: TRBJ1-6; D: -; V: TRBV6-5; size: -; DNA: TGTGCCAGCAGTTACCGGGACGGAAATTCACCCCTCCACTTT; CDR3: CASSYRDGNSPLHF
J: TRBJ2-1; D: -; V: TRBV6-6; size: -; DNA: TGTGCCAGCAGTTACACACGCGCGGGCGGCAATGAGCAGTTCTTC; CDR3: CASSYTRAGGNEQFF
J: TRBJ2-1; D: TRBD1; V: TRBV19; size: -; DNA: TGTGCCAGTAAGGAGACAGGGGGGGTGAATGAGCAGTTCTTC; CDR3: CASKETGGVNEQFF
J: TRBJ2-1; D: TRBD2; V: TRBV2; size: -; DNA: TGTGCCAGCAACTCCCAGACGGGACTAGCGAGGAATGAGCAGTTCTTC; CDR3: CASNSQTGLARNEQFF
J: TRBJ2-3; D: TRBD2; V: TRBV27; size: -; DNA: TGTGCCAGCAGTCCTCGGACTAGCCGGGGCACAGATACGCAGTATTTT; CDR3: CASSPRTSRGTDTQYF
J: TRBJ1-2; D: -; V: TRBV7-9; size: once; DNA: TGTGCCAGCAGCCCCGTGGGGGGGCACTTGGTCTCCAAACAAGGCTACACCTTC; CDR3: CASSPVGGHLVSKQGYTF
J: TRBJ1-5; D: -; V: TRBV7-9; size: -; DNA: TGTGCCAGCAGCTTAGCCGAAGGACAGTATAGCAATCAGCCCCAGCATTTT; CDR3: CASSLAEGQYSNQPQHF
J: TRBJ2-3; D: -; V: TRBV7-9; size: once; DNA: TGTGCCAGCAGCTTATCCATAGCGGATACGCAGTATTTT; CDR3: CASSLSIADTQYF
J: TRBJ2-1; D: TRBD2; V: TRBV7-3; size: -; DNA: TGTGCCAGCAGCTTATTAGCGGGAGGATCCAATGAGCAGTTCTTC; CDR3: CASSLLAGGSNEQFF
J: TRBJ2-1; D: TRBD2; V: TRBV7-9; size: -; DNA: TGTGCCAGCACCACCGCCGGAGGACTAGCGGGAGATGGGAGGCAGTTCTTC; CDR3: CASTTAGGLAGDGRQFF
J: TRBJ2-5; D: -; V: TRBV6-5; size: -; DNA: TGTGCCAGCAGTTACTCGATCTCTTTACAAGAGACCCAGTACTTC; CDR3: CASSYSISLQETQYF
J: TRBJ2-1; D: TRBD1; V: TRBV7-6; size: -; DNA: TGTGCCAGCAGCAAAACCCGGGACAGTTCCTACAATGAGCAGTTCTTC; CDR3: CASSKTRDSSYNEQFF
J: TRBJ1-2; D: -; V: TRBV27; size: -; DNA: TGTGCCAGCAGTTTATCAATGAAAGGGGATTGGACCTTC; CDR3: CASSLSMKGDWTF
J: TRBJ2-7; D: -; V: TRBV10-1; size: -; DNA: TGCGCCAGCAGTGACCGACAGGAGACCTACGAGCAGTACTTC; CDR3: CASSDRQETYEQYF
J: TRBJ2-1; D: -; V: TRBV19; size: -; DNA: TGTGCCAGTAGTACCCCTTGGGACGCTGCCTACAATGAGCAGTTCTTC; CDR3: CASSTPWDAAYNEQFF
J: TRBJ2-7; D: -; V: TRBV18; size: few; DNA: TGTGCCAGCTCACCAGGCGGGTCCTACGAGCAGTACTTC; CDR3: CASSPGGSYEQYF
J: TRBJ2-7; D: -; V: TRBV7-8; size: -; DNA: TGTGCCAGCAGCAAAACCAGACCCGAGCAGTACTTC; CDR3: CASSKTRPEQYF
J: TRBJ2-1; D: -; V: TRBV4-3; size: once; DNA: TGCGCCAGCAGCCAAGATGACTTCAATGAGCAGTTCTTC; CDR3: CASSQDDFNEQFF
J: TRBJ1-1; D: -; V: TRBV7-6; size: -; DNA: TGTGCCAGCAGACACCCCGGGGGGGTGAACACTGAAGCTTTCTTT; CDR3: CASRHPGGVNTEAFF
J: TRBJ2-5; D: TRBD1; V: TRBV9; size: once; DNA: TGTGCCAGCAGCGTAGAGGGGACAGGGTCCCAAGAGACCCAGTACTTC; CDR3: CASSVEGTGSQETQYF
J: TRBJ2-7; D: TRBD1; V: TRBV19; size: -; DNA: TGTGCCAGTAGTTCCCAGGACAGGGGGCAATACGAGCAGTACTTC; CDR3: CASSSQDRGQYEQYF
J: TRBJ2-5; D: -; V: TRBV5-1; size: -; DNA: TGCGCCAGCAGCTTGGGGGGGACCCAGTACTTC; CDR3: CASSLGGTQYF
J: TRBJ2-7; D: -; V: TRBV4-2; size: -; DNA: TGTGCCAGCAGCCAGGCTGTGCGGTTCTACGAGCAGTACTTC; CDR3: CASSQAVRFYEQYF
J: TRBJ2-7; D: -; V: TRBV4-2; size: -; DNA: TGTGCCAGCAGCCACGGCAGGAGGGGGCCCTACGAGCAGTACTTC; CDR3: CASSHGRRGPYEQYF
J: TRBJ2-7; D: TRBD1; V: TRBV11-2; size: -; DNA: TGTGCCAGCAGCTTATGGGACAGGGTAGCAAACGAGCAGTACTTC; CDR3: CASSLWDRVANEQYF
J: TRBJ1-4; D: -; V: TRBV27; size: -; DNA: TGTGCCAGCAGTTATACAGTTAATGAAAAACTGTTTTTT; CDR3: CASSYTVNEKLFF
J: TRBJ1-1; D: -; V: TRBV29-1; size: -; DNA: TGCAGCGTCTGGGGGATCGTTACATTACCGGGCAACACTGAAGCTTTCTTT; CDR3: CSVWGIVTLPGNTEAFF
J: TRBJ2-1; D: TRBD1; V: TRBV4-3; size: -; DNA: TGCGCCAGCAGCCAATACCAGGACAGGTTAGGACCCAGCTCCTACAATGAGCAGTTCTTC; CDR3: CASSQYQDRLGPSSYNEQFF
J: TRBJ1-1; D: -; V: TRBV9; size: -; DNA: TGTGCCAGCAGCAGACTAGCGGGGGCGATTGAAGCTTTCTTT; CDR3: CASSRLAGAIEAFF
J: TRBJ2-7; D: -; V: TRBV4-3; size: -; DNA: TGCGCCAGCAGCCCGAACCGCGGGGTCGGATACGAGCAGTACTTC; CDR3: CASSPNRGVGYEQYF
J: TRBJ1-1; D: TRBD1; V: TRBV28; size: once; DNA: TGTGCCAGCATCAACCAGGGGGGACGGCGATTTTCGAACACTGAAGCTTTCTTT; CDR3: CASINQGGRRFSNTEAFF
J: TRBJ1-2; D: -; V: TRBV7-3; size: -; DNA: TGTGCCAGCAGCTTAATGGGTCCTCCAGCTAACTATGGCTACACCTTC; CDR3: CASSLMGPPANYGYTF
J: TRBJ2-7; D: TRBD1; V: TRBV29-1; size: -; DNA: TGCAGCGTTCACGCCACAGGGGAAGAGCAGTACTTC; CDR3: CSVHATGEEQYF
J: TRBJ2-7; D: -; V: TRBV11-3; size: -; DNA: TGTGCCAGCAGCTTAGATTTGCGCCGGGACGGCGAGCAGTACTTC; CDR3: CASSLDLRRDGEQYF
J: TRBJ1-1; D: -; V: TRBV27; size: -; DNA: TGTGCCAGCAGTTTGGTAGGGGCGTTGACTGAAGCTTTCTTT; CDR3: CASSLVGALTEAFF
J: TRBJ2-2; D: -; V: TRBV19; size: -; DNA: TGTGCCAGTAGCTCCGGGACGGAGGGGGTGGGGGAGCTGTTTTTT; CDR3: CASSSGTEGVGELFF
J: TRBJ2-1; D: TRBD1; V: TRBV4-1; size: -; DNA: TGCGCCAGCAGCGTCGTGGCAGGGGGTGAGAGTGAGCAGTTCTTC; CDR3: CASSVVAGGESEQFF
J: TRBJ2-3; D: -; V: TRBV4-1; size: -; DNA: TGCGCCAGCAGCCAAAACGGGGGTGGTGATACGCAGTATTTT; CDR3: CASSQNGGGDTQYF